This T cell receptor beta chain was identified during a study of blood T cell repertoires in COVID-19. Study-level information: Sample material is recorded as cDNA or gDNA derived from T cells, B-cell-depleted T cells, or PBMCs.

Using immunoSEQ multiplex PCR, the repertoire was profiled, and TCRdb retains in-frame clones only, with some absent. The sample lists around 280,000 clones; 90% were seen once. In terms of age and location, participants ranged from roughly 18 to 90 years and lived in approximately 24 US areas. Donors were grouped by their self-reported clinical history. This sequence was found in a woman younger than 30 with acute COVID-19. The sequencing sample was made of PBMCs or T cells enriched from blood (not recorded which).

This CDR3 reads CATPTSGRGNEQFF. In DNA form, the CDR3 reads TGTGCCACCCCGACTAGCGGGAGGGGGAATGAGCAGTTCTTC. The V call is TRBV5-4, the J call TRBJ2-1; TRBD2 agrees at 14 bases. Germline trimming cut 9 bases from V and 7 bases from J; bases unmatched to any gene: 6. The V gene's germline CDR1 is SGHNT and CDR2 YYREEE (reference sequence). CDR3 length: 14 residues.